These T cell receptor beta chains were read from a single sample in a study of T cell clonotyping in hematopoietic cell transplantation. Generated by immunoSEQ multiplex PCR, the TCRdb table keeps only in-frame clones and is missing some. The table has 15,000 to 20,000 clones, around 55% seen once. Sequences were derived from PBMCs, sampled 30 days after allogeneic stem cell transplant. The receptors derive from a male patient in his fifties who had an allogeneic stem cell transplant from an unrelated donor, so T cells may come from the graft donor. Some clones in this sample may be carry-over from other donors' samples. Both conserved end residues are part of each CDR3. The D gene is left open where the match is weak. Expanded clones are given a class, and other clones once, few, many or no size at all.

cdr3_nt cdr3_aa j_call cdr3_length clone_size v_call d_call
TGCGCCAGCAGCTTCGGCCTCCCTCAAGAGACCCAGTACTTC CASSFGLPQETQYF TRBJ2-5 14 few TRBV5-1 NA
TGTGCCTGGAGCTCAGGGGCGGGAGCTTTCTTT CAWSSGAGAFF TRBJ1-1 11 few TRBV30 NA
TGTGCCAGCAGCTCAACAGGGGCCTACGAGCAGTACTTC CASSSTGAYEQYF TRBJ2-7 13 medium-sized TRBV13 TRBD1
TGTGCCAGCAGGGGCAACACAGATACGCAGTATTTT CASRGNTDTQYF TRBJ2-3 12 NA TRBV2 NA
TGTGCCAGCAGCCCTTCCAGGAGGACCCAGTACTTC CASSPSRRTQYF TRBJ2-5 12 NA TRBV14 NA
TGTGCCTGGAGTGCCTTAAGACTAGCGGAGACCGGGGAGCTGTTTTTT CAWSALRLAETGELFF TRBJ2-2 16 once TRBV30 TRBD2
TGTGCCTGGACTACCCGGACAGGGGGAACACCCCTCCACTTT CAWTTRTGGTPLHF TRBJ1-6 14 NA TRBV30 TRBD1
TGTGCCTGGAGTGCACAGGGGGTCCTTGGAAACACCATATATTTT CAWSAQGVLGNTIYF TRBJ1-3 15 NA TRBV30 TRBD1
TGCGCCAGCAGCTTCGGCGGGGCCAGCTCCTACGAGCAGTACTTC CASSFGGASSYEQYF TRBJ2-7 15 once TRBV5-1 NA
TGTGCCAGCAGCGCCCACGGGGGGTCCTACGAGCAGTACTTC CASSAHGGSYEQYF TRBJ2-7 14 few TRBV9 TRBD2
TGCAGCGTGGACCAGGGAGGGGGCACTGAAGCTTTCTTT CSVDQGGGTEAFF TRBJ1-1 13 NA TRBV29-1 NA
TGTGCCAGCAGTGAATTCAAGGGATCCCAAGAGACCCAGTACTTC CASSEFKGSQETQYF TRBJ2-5 15 NA TRBV25-1 NA
TGCGCCAGCAGCCTAGGGGCCCGACCGGGACAGGGGTCTTATAGCAATCAGCCCCAGCATTTT CASSLGARPGQGSYSNQPQHF TRBJ1-5 21 NA TRBV4-1 TRBD1
TGTGCCAGCAGCCCTAACAGGGTTACTCAGCCCCAGCATTTT CASSPNRVTQPQHF TRBJ1-5 14 NA TRBV14 NA
TGCGCCAGCAGCCAGGCAGGAAACACTGAAGCTTTCTTT CASSQAGNTEAFF TRBJ1-1 13 NA TRBV4-3 NA
TGTGCCAGCAGCGCCTGGGACAGGGTTGGAAACACCATACATTTT CASSAWDRVGNTIHF TRBJ1-3 15 NA TRBV7-2 TRBD1
TGTGCCTGGAGTGTCCTGGGCAGGGGAGGGGAAAAACTGTTTTTT CAWSVLGRGGEKLFF TRBJ1-4 15 NA TRBV30 NA
TGCGCCAGCAGCACCGACCCGGTGACTGGAAACACCATATATTTT CASSTDPVTGNTIYF TRBJ1-3 15 NA TRBV4-3 NA
TGTGCCAGCAGCTTGGTGTCCGAACGGCAGCCCCAGCATTTT CASSLVSERQPQHF TRBJ1-5 14 few TRBV5-6 NA
TGTGCCAGCAGTTACGAGATGAGGAGTACGCAGTATTTT CASSYEMRSTQYF TRBJ2-3 13 NA TRBV6-5 NA
TGCAGCGTCCAACCGGGACAGGGCTACGAGCAGTACTTC CSVQPGQGYEQYF TRBJ2-7 13 NA TRBV29-1 TRBD1
TGTGCCTGGAGATGGGACCTTTATAATTCACCCCTCCACTTT CAWRWDLYNSPLHF TRBJ1-6 14 NA TRBV30 NA
TGTGCCAGTAGTATGCGGAGGGACAGGGAGAACACTGAAGCTTTCTTT CASSMRRDRENTEAFF TRBJ1-1 16 few TRBV19 TRBD1
TGTGCCAGTCGGGTAGTCGCCGGGGCCAACGTCCTGACTTTC CASRVVAGANVLTF TRBJ2-6 14 NA TRBV6-5 NA
TGTGCCAGCAGGGACAACATAAACTATGGCTACACCTTC CASRDNINYGYTF TRBJ1-2 13 NA TRBV27 NA
TGTGCCTGCGTGACAGGGACCACTGAAGCTTTCTTT CACVTGTTEAFF TRBJ1-1 12 NA TRBV30 TRBD1
TGCGCCAGCAGCCCGGGGACAGGGAAGTCCTCCTCCTACGAGCAGTACTTC CASSPGTGKSSSYEQYF TRBJ2-7 17 NA TRBV5-1 TRBD1
TGTGCCAGCAGTTCGAAACGGGACAGGTCTCGCGAGCAGTACTTC CASSSKRDRSREQYF TRBJ2-7 15 NA TRBV27 TRBD1
TGCGCCAGCAGTCAATCATTAGGGAACTATGGCTACACCTTC CASSQSLGNYGYTF TRBJ1-2 14 few TRBV23-1 NA
TGTGCCAGCAGCGTAGGGGCAGGAGACTCCTACGAGCAGTACTTC CASSVGAGDSYEQYF TRBJ2-7 15 NA TRBV9 NA
TGCAGCGTCACCCATGATGGGGGGCGCGTAGCTTTCTTT CSVTHDGGRVAFF TRBJ1-1 13 NA TRBV29-1 NA
TGTGCCAGCAGCCGGACAGGGGAGACCCCAGATACGCAGTATTTT CASSRTGETPDTQYF TRBJ2-3 15 few TRBV6-1 TRBD1
TGCGCCAGCAGCCAAGATGGCCACCCCGGCGAGCAGTACTTC CASSQDGHPGEQYF TRBJ2-7 14 NA TRBV4-1 NA
TGTGCCTGGAGCCCCCAGGGGGTTCTAAACACCATATATTTT CAWSPQGVLNTIYF TRBJ1-3 14 NA TRBV30 TRBD1
TGCGCCAGCAGCTTGGGTGCCACCACAGATACGCAGTATTTT CASSLGATTDTQYF TRBJ2-3 14 NA TRBV5-1 NA
TGTGCCAGTAGTATAGGTCTTCGCGGGGTTCAGCCCCAGCATTTT CASSIGLRGVQPQHF TRBJ1-5 15 NA TRBV19 NA
TGTGCCTGGGATCGGGGTGGAGGTCAGCCCCAGCATTTT CAWDRGGGQPQHF TRBJ1-5 13 once TRBV30 NA
TGTGCCAGCGTGGGTCTTCAGGGGAACACTGAAGCTTTCTTT CASVGLQGNTEAFF TRBJ1-1 14 NA TRBV2 NA
TGTGCCAGCAGCTTGGTAGGAGGGAAAGGCTCACCCCTCCACTTT CASSLVGGKGSPLHF TRBJ1-6 15 NA TRBV5-7 NA
TGTGCCAGCAGCTTAGATGGGGGTACGCAGTATTTT CASSLDGGTQYF TRBJ2-3 12 once TRBV7-8 NA
TGTGCTAGCAGCTTAGGTACCTCCGGTTCTACGGAGCAGTATTTT CASSLGTSGSTEQYF TRBJ2-3 15 few TRBV7-7 NA
TGTGCCAGCAGCGCTGTTAACAGGGACCACAATGAGCAGTTCTTC CASSAVNRDHNEQFF TRBJ2-1 15 NA TRBV5-6 NA
TGCAGCGTTGCTGACAGGGGGAATCAGCCCCAGCATTTT CSVADRGNQPQHF TRBJ1-5 13 NA TRBV29-1 TRBD1
TGTGCGAGCCAGGGTGGGGAAAAACTGTTTTTT CASQGGEKLFF TRBJ1-4 11 few TRBV7-9 NA
TGTGCCAGCAGCCATGACAGGGAGGGTGAAAAACTGTTTTTT CASSHDREGEKLFF TRBJ1-4 14 NA TRBV6-5 TRBD1
TGTGCCTGGAGTGTAGTGGGAGGGCCTGGAGAGACCCAGTACTTC CAWSVVGGPGETQYF TRBJ2-5 15 once TRBV30 TRBD2
TGTGCCTGGAATGATTTGGGGACAGGGGTCCAAGAGACCCAGTACTTC CAWNDLGTGVQETQYF TRBJ2-5 16 NA TRBV30 TRBD1
TGTGCCAGCAGCTCAGGGACAGGGGAGGGCTACACCTTC CASSSGTGEGYTF TRBJ1-2 13 NA TRBV7-2 TRBD1
TGTGCCAGCGGGGAGCCCCAGCATTTT CASGEPQHF TRBJ1-5 9 once TRBV7-8 NA
TGTGCCAGCAGTCGGGACAGGATTAGACTCGAGCAGTACTTC CASSRDRIRLEQYF TRBJ2-7 14 NA TRBV6-6 TRBD1
TGTGCCAGCAGCGTCCGGGACCGATCCTACGAGCAGTACTTC CASSVRDRSYEQYF TRBJ2-7 14 NA TRBV9 NA
TGCGCCAGCAGCCGATTTGACAGCGACACTGAAGCTTTCTTT CASSRFDSDTEAFF TRBJ1-1 14 NA TRBV4-1 NA
TGTGCCAGCAGCACATCCAGGGCCCGGAACACTGAAGCTTTCTTT CASSTSRARNTEAFF TRBJ1-1 15 NA TRBV5-4 NA
TGTGCCAGCAGTTACTCGAATTCCCAGGAGTACACCTTC CASSYSNSQEYTF TRBJ1-2 13 NA TRBV6-5 NA
TGTGCCAGTAGTTCCGGATGGGAGACCCAGTACTTC CASSSGWETQYF TRBJ2-5 12 few TRBV19 NA
TGTGCCAGCAGGGACGGAAACTCTGGGGCCAACGTCCTGACTTTC CASRDGNSGANVLTF TRBJ2-6 15 few TRBV6-5 NA
TGTGCCGGGAGCGTTGAAAAACTGTTTTTT CAGSVEKLFF TRBJ1-4 10 few TRBV6-5 NA
TGCGCCAGCAGCGCACTAGCGGGGGTGCAAGAGACCCAGTACTTC CASSALAGVQETQYF TRBJ2-5 15 NA TRBV5-1 TRBD2
TGTGCCAGCAGTTACTCGCAAACCGGGGGCGCGGAGACCCAGTACTTC CASSYSQTGGAETQYF TRBJ2-5 16 NA TRBV6-5 NA
TGCGCCAGCAGCCAAGAGACGGGAGCTGGGGCCAACGTCCTGACTTTC CASSQETGAGANVLTF TRBJ2-6 16 NA TRBV4-3 NA